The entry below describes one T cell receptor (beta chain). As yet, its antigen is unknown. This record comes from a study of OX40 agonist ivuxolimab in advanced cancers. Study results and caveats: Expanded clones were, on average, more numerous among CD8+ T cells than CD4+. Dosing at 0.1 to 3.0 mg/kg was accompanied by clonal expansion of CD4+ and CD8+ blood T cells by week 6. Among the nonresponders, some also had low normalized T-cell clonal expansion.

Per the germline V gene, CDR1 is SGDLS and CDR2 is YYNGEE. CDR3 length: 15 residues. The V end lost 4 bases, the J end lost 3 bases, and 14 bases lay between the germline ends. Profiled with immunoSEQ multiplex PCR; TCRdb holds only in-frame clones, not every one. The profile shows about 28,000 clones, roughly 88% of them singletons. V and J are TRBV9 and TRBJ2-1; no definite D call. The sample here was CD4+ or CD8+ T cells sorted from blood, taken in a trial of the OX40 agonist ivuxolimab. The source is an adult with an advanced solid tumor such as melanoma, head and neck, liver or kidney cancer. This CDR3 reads CASSIDSLHYNEQFF. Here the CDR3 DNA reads TGTGCCAGCAGCATCGACTCGCTTCACTACAATGAGCAGTTCTTC.